The rows below give T cell receptor beta chains drawn from one sample of a study of cytomegalovirus exposure and HLA in healthy donors. This table comes from immunoSEQ multiplex PCR, and its TCRdb copy is limited to in-frame clones, with some not included. The sample holds fewer than 95,000 clones. The source material was PBMCs. Receptors originate from a woman between 35 and 50 years old in good health and CMV-seropositive. CDR3s include the opening cysteine and the closing phenylalanine or tryptophan. The D gene is left open where the match is weak.

j_call v_call d_call cdr3_aa cdr3_nt
TRBJ2-1 TRBV6-1 TRBD2 CASSEYFGGGGLSSYNEQFF TGTGCCAGCAGTGAATATTTCGGCGGGGGGGGCCTTAGCTCCTACAATGAGCAGTTCTTC
TRBJ2-2 TRBV19 TRBD1 CASRTGYGNTGELFF TGTGCCAGTAGGACAGGGTACGGGAACACCGGGGAGCTGTTTTTT
TRBJ2-3 TRBV27 NA CASGLDRSTDTQYF TGTGCCAGCGGACTCGACAGGAGCACAGATACGCAGTATTTT
TRBJ1-3 TRBV18 NA CASSPLDITGNTIYF TGTGCCAGCTCACCATTGGACATTACTGGAAACACCATATATTTT
TRBJ1-5 TRBV19 NA CASSLGMEHSNQPQHF TGTGCCAGTAGCCTGGGCATGGAACATAGCAATCAGCCCCAGCATTTT
TRBJ2-7 TRBV7-2 NA CASSLRTVHGEQYF TGTGCCAGCAGCTTAAGGACAGTCCATGGGGAGCAGTACTTC
TRBJ2-3 TRBV27 NA CASSPPSTDTQYF TGTGCCAGCAGCCCTCCTAGCACAGATACGCAGTATTTT
TRBJ2-1 TRBV28 TRBD2 CASSLWTSGAQGQFF TGTGCCAGCAGTCTATGGACTAGCGGGGCCCAGGGGCAGTTCTTC
TRBJ2-1 TRBV4-1 TRBD2 CASSQEFILADYNEQFF TGCGCCAGCAGCCAAGAGTTTATCCTAGCGGATTACAATGAGCAGTTCTTC
TRBJ2-4 TRBV6-4 NA CASSESAGRAKNIQYF TGTGCCAGCAGCGAATCGGCTGGGCGAGCCAAAAACATTCAGTACTTC
TRBJ1-3 TRBV10-3 TRBD1 CAIGEWDRGGNTIYF TGTGCCATCGGAGAATGGGACAGGGGAGGAAACACCATATATTTT
TRBJ2-5 TRBV4-1 NA CASSQGTGGGRGETQYF TGCGCCAGCAGCCAAGGGACGGGTGGAGGTAGGGGGGAGACCCAGTACTTC
TRBJ2-5 TRBV11-2 TRBD2 CASRAGLAGFQETQYF TGTGCCAGCAGGGCTGGACTAGCGGGTTTTCAAGAGACCCAGTACTTC
TRBJ2-2 TRBV11-3 TRBD1 CASSPGPGQGAGTGELFF TGTGCCAGCAGCCCAGGACCGGGACAGGGGGCTGGCACCGGGGAGCTGTTTTTT
TRBJ2-7 TRBV19 TRBD1 CASSTSRDRASSYEQYF TGTGCCAGTAGTACGTCCCGGGACAGGGCGAGCTCCTACGAGCAGTACTTC
TRBJ2-7 TRBV28 TRBD1 CASRISGTGVYEQYF TGTGCCAGCAGGATTTCCGGGACAGGGGTGTACGAGCAGTACTTC
TRBJ1-1 TRBV9 TRBD1 CASSEWTGATEAFF TGTGCCAGCAGCGAGTGGACAGGGGCGACTGAAGCTTTCTTT
TRBJ1-2 TRBV5-1 TRBD1 CASSPAPGQGTDYGYTF TGCGCCAGCAGCCCCGCACCTGGACAGGGGACCGACTATGGCTACACCTTC
TRBJ1-5 TRBV10-2 TRBD1 CASAGTGRNQPQHF TGCGCCAGCGCCGGGACAGGGCGAAATCAGCCCCAGCATTTT
TRBJ1-1 TRBV2 NA CASSEALRTTMNTEAFF TGTGCCAGCAGTGAAGCGCTTCGGACAACTATGAACACTGAAGCTTTCTTT
TRBJ1-3 TRBV6-5 NA CASSERGGNTIYF TGTGCCAGCAGTGAGCGGGGTGGAAACACCATATATTTT
TRBJ2-5 TRBV14 NA CASSQMQGGAETQYF TGTGCCAGCAGCCAAATGCAGGGAGGTGCAGAGACCCAGTACTTC
TRBJ1-2 TRBV5-6 TRBD1 CASSIPGTGYGYTF TGTGCCAGCAGCATTCCCGGGACAGGGTATGGCTACACCTTC
TRBJ2-7 TRBV21-1 NA CASTLPKLAGGFSISYEQYF TGTGCCAGCACCTTACCTAAACTAGCGGGGGGCTTCTCGATATCCTACGAGCAGTACTTC
TRBJ2-1 TRBV4-1 NA CASRYRSGGDNEQFF TGCGCCAGCAGGTACAGGAGCGGAGGGGACAATGAGCAGTTCTTC
TRBJ2-7 TRBV7-6 TRBD2 CASSSGLAGAYEQYF TGTGCCAGCAGCTCCGGACTAGCGGGGGCCTACGAGCAGTACTTC
TRBJ2-5 TRBV5-1 TRBD2 CASSPNGLAGIQETQYF TGCGCCAGCAGCCCGAATGGACTAGCGGGAATCCAAGAGACCCAGTACTTC
TRBJ1-5 TRBV5-1 NA CASSLEGWKDQPQHF TGCGCCAGCAGCTTGGAGGGGTGGAAGGATCAGCCCCAGCATTTT
TRBJ2-1 TRBV2 TRBD2 CASSRTSGSNEQFF TGTGCCAGCAGCCGGACTAGCGGGAGTAATGAGCAGTTCTTC
TRBJ2-5 TRBV5-1 TRBD2 CASSFSGGRVETQYF TGCGCCAGCAGCTTTTCCGGCGGGAGGGTTGAGACCCAGTACTTC
TRBJ1-1 TRBV7-9 TRBD1 CASSFQGAGTEAFF TGTGCCAGCAGCTTCCAGGGGGCAGGTACTGAAGCTTTCTTT
TRBJ2-7 TRBV5-4 TRBD2 CASSSRTSGGYEQYF TGTGCCAGCAGCTCCCGGACTAGCGGGGGCTACGAGCAGTACTTC
TRBJ2-3 TRBV6-6 NA CASSYAGTDTDTQYF TGTGCCAGCAGTTACGCCGGGACTGACACAGATACGCAGTATTTT
TRBJ1-4 TRBV5-1 TRBD1 CASSLGGTAATNEKLFF TGCGCCAGCAGCTTGGGTGGGACAGCCGCAACTAATGAAAAACTGTTTTTT
TRBJ1-3 TRBV5-1 NA CASSLDQGRTGNTIYF TGCGCCAGCAGCTTGGATCAGGGAAGAACTGGAAACACCATATATTTT
TRBJ2-1 TRBV6-4 TRBD2 CASRASGTSGIRSYNEQFF TGTGCCAGCAGGGCCTCCGGGACTAGCGGGATAAGGTCCTACAATGAGCAGTTCTTC
TRBJ2-2 TRBV30 TRBD2 CAWSDGVAGGFRELFF TGTGCCTGGAGTGACGGAGTAGCGGGAGGGTTTCGGGAGCTGTTTTTT
TRBJ2-7 TRBV9 NA CASSGGAGTPYEQYF TGTGCCAGCAGTGGGGGGGCCGGGACTCCGTACGAGCAGTACTTC
TRBJ2-5 TRBV4-1 NA CASSQEPRWTQYF TGCGCCAGCAGCCAAGAACCTAGGTGGACCCAGTACTTC
TRBJ1-1 TRBV29-1 NA CSVEEEGGSTAEAFF TGCAGCGTTGAAGAAGAGGGCGGGAGCACGGCGGAAGCTTTCTTT
TRBJ1-2 TRBV29-1 TRBD1 CSARRQGGGYTF TGCAGCGCCCGAAGACAGGGCGGGGGCTACACCTTC
TRBJ2-3 TRBV5-1 NA CASSLWRAPDTQYF TGCGCCAGCAGCTTGTGGAGAGCGCCAGATACGCAGTATTTT
TRBJ2-5 TRBV30 TRBD2 CAWSVRLAGEETQYF TGTGCCTGGAGTGTACGCCTAGCGGGGGAAGAGACCCAGTACTTC
TRBJ1-3 TRBV6-1 NA CASSEPGAGNTIYF TGTGCCAGCAGTGAACCCGGGGCTGGAAACACCATATATTTT
TRBJ1-3 TRBV6-1 NA CASRQSNTIYF TGTGCCAGCAGACAATCAAACACCATATATTTT
TRBJ1-1 TRBV27 NA CASSLGGASPEAFF TGTGCCAGCAGTTTGGGAGGGGCAAGCCCTGAAGCTTTCTTT
TRBJ1-5 TRBV11-2 TRBD1 CASSLELLGTEYSNQPQHF TGTGCCAGCAGCTTAGAATTACTCGGGACAGAATATAGCAATCAGCCCCAGCATTTT
TRBJ2-7 TRBV7-9 NA CASSPRLYEQYF TGTGCCAGCAGCCCGAGACTCTACGAGCAGTACTTC
TRBJ2-3 TRBV30 TRBD2 CAWSRRRGSTDTQYF TGTGCCTGGAGTAGGAGGCGGGGGAGCACAGATACGCAGTATTTT
TRBJ1-3 TRBV28 TRBD1 CASRPDRGPGNTIYF TGTGCCAGCCGTCCGGACAGGGGACCTGGAAACACCATATATTTT
TRBJ2-1 TRBV11-3 NA CASSQEGGPYNEQFF TGTGCCAGCAGCCAGGAGGGCGGGCCCTACAATGAGCAGTTCTTC
TRBJ2-7 TRBV5-1 TRBD1 CASSFGTGGSEQYF TGCGCCAGCAGCTTTGGGACAGGGGGGTCCGAGCAGTACTTC
TRBJ2-5 TRBV11-3 TRBD2 CASSLAPSGGEQETQYF TGTGCCAGCAGCTTGGCACCTAGCGGGGGCGAACAAGAGACCCAGTACTTC
TRBJ1-5 TRBV7-8 NA CASSFGGRNNQPQHF TGTGCCAGCAGCTTCGGAGGACGGAACAATCAGCCCCAGCATTTT
TRBJ1-1 TRBV7-2 NA CASRKTEVNAEAFF TGTGCCAGCAGAAAGACAGAAGTAAACGCTGAAGCTTTCTTT